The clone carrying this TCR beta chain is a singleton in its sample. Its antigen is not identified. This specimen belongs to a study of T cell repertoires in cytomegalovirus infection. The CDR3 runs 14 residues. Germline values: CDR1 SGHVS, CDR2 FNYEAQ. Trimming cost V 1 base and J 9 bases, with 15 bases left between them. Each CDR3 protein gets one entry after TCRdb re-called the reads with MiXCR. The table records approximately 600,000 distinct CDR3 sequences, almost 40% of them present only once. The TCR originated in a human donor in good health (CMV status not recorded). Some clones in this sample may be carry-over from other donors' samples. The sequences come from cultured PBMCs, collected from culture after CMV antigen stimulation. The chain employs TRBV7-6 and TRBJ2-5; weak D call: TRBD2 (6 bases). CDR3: CASSLGGEFMSQYF. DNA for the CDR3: TGTGCCAGCAGCTTAGGGGGGGAGTTTATGTCCCAGTACTTC. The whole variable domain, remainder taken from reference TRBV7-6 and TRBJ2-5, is GAGVSQSPRYKVTKRGQDVALRCDPISGHVSLYWYRQALGQGPEFLTYFNYEAQQDKSGLPNDRFSAERPEGSISTLTIQRTEQRDSAMYRCASSLGGEFMSQYFGPGTRLLVL.